Shown below are 20 T cell receptor beta chains from a single sample sequenced in a study of cytomegalovirus exposure and HLA in healthy donors. This table comes from immunoSEQ multiplex PCR, and its TCRdb copy is limited to in-frame clones, with some not included. The sample lists about 130,000 clones, roughly nine tenths occurring once. Sequencing used PBMCs. The origin of the receptors is a woman under 30 in good health and CMV-seropositive.

This clone appeared a single time. The chain uses TRBV6-5 and TRBJ2-7; 12 bases agree with TRBD2. The CDR3 is 13 residues long. Per germline, CDR1 MNHEY and CDR2 SVGAGI. Trimming took 6 bases from V and 6 from J; bases not matched to a gene: 3. The CDR3 nucleotides are TGTGCCAGCAGGCTAGCGGGGGGGCGCGAGCAGTACTTC. Protein sequence: CASRLAGGREQYF.

V gene TRBV5-1 combines with J gene TRBJ1-1, with a weak D call TRBD1 (5 bases). The CDR3 is 13 residues long. Germline V lookup: CDR1 SGHRS, CDR2 YFSETQ. V dropped 1 base and J dropped 8 bases, with 12 bases sitting between them. The CDR3 loop reads CASSLPYQGEAFF. Written as DNA, the CDR3 is TGCGCCAGCAGCTTGCCCTACCAGGGAGAAGCTTTCTTT. The full variable domain, in which reference TRBV5-1 and TRBJ1-1 provide the parts outside the CDR3, is KAGVTQTPRYLIKTRGQQVTLSCSPISGHRSVSWYQQTPGQGLQFLFEYFSETQRNKGNFPGRFSGRQFSNSRSEMNVSTLELGDSALYLCASSLPYQGEAFFGQGTRLTVV.

V and J are TRBV7-3 and TRBJ2-7; TRBD2 matches 11 bases. V lost 4 bases and J lost 3; bases outside the gene matches: 5. In germline, CDR1 is SGHTA, CDR2 FQGTGA. The CDR3 loop spans 15 amino acids. The CDR3 sequence is CASSYSGGAYYEQYF. In DNA, the CDR3 is TGTGCCAGCAGCTATAGCGGGGGGGCCTACTACGAGCAGTACTTC. The entire variable domain, with the rest obtained from reference TRBV7-3 and TRBJ2-7, is as follows: GAGVSQTPSNKVTEKGKYVELRCDPISGHTALYWYRQSLGQGPEFLIYFQGTGAADDSGLPNDRFFAVRPEGSVSTLKIQRTERGDSAVYLCASSYSGGAYYEQYFGPGTRLTVT.

The gene calls are TRBV9 and TRBJ2-3; 7 bases line up with TRBD1. CDR1 and CDR2 from the germline V gene are SGDLS and YYNGEE. CDR3 size: 14 residues. The V gene end was trimmed by 6 bases and the J gene end by 4 bases; junction bases not matched to a gene: 8. The CDR3 bases are TGTGCCAGCACTACGACAGGGCTCCCAGATACGCAGTATTTT. This encodes CASTTTGLPDTQYF.

V is TRBV14 and J is TRBJ2-1; D unclear. V was trimmed by 2 bases and J by 6 bases, leaving 8 bases between them. CDR1 is SGHDN and CDR2 is FVKESK in the germline V gene. This CDR3 has 13 residues. The CDR3 DNA reads TGTGCCAGCAGCCAATACGGGTTCAATGAGCAGTTCTTC. Residues: CASSQYGFNEQFF.

The chain is built from TRBV12-5 and TRBJ2-3; 9 nucleotides align to TRBD2. Trimming took 1 base from V and 0 from J; bases not matched to a gene: 8. Germline CDR1 and CDR2: LGHNT and FRNRAP. This CDR3 has 18 residues. DNA of the CDR3: TGTGCTAGTGGTTTGGGACTAGGGCGGGGGGGTAGCACAGATACGCAGTATTTT. This encodes CASGLGLGRGGSTDTQYF.

The V gene is TRBV27, the J gene TRBJ2-7; perhaps TRBD2 as D (7 bases). Germline assignment: CDR1 MNHEY and CDR2 SMNVEV (reference sequence). Trimming removed 6 bases from V and 4 bases from J, with 19 bases in between. This CDR3 contains 15 residues. The CDR3 reads CASRPRGGERYEQYF. The CDR3 DNA is TGTGCCAGCAGGCCTCGAGGGGGGGAGCGATACGAGCAGTACTTC.

V usage is TRBV19 and J usage is TRBJ2-1; TRBD1 agrees at 10 bases. Germline-derived CDR1 and CDR2 are LNHDA and SQIVND (reference sequence). CDR3 size: 14 residues. The J segment lost 6 bases and the V segment lost 10 bases, leaving 9 bases of the junction unmatched. This CDR3 is CATTPWTGGNEQFF. The CDR3 region has the DNA TGTGCCACCACCCCCTGGACAGGGGGCAATGAGCAGTTCTTC.

J is TRBJ1-6 and V is TRBV19, with 7 bases fitting TRBD1. The germline gives CDR1 LNHDA, CDR2 SQIVND (reference sequence). This CDR3 comprises 13 residues. J lost 9 bases, V lost 5 bases, and 4 bases had no gene match. DNA for the CDR3: TGTGCCAGTAGTCACAGGGGAAGTTCACCCCTCCACTTT. Protein product: CASSHRGSSPLHF. The whole variable domain, filled in from reference TRBV19 and TRBJ1-6, reads DGGITQSPKYLFRKEGQNVTLSCEQNLNHDAMYWYRQDPGQGLRLIYYSQIVNDFQKGDIAEGYSVSREKKESFPLTVTSAQKNPTAFYLCASSHRGSSPLHFGNGTRLTVT.

The chain links TRBV7-9 to TRBJ1-1; 7 bases are shared with TRBD1. The V and J ends lost 6 bases and 3 bases, in that order; junction bases with no gene match: 13. This CDR3 spans 16 amino acids. Germline lookup yields CDR1 SEHNR and CDR2 FQNEAQ (reference sequence). The CDR3 spells CASRMDGDRRYTEAFF. The CDR3 nucleotides read TGTGCCAGCAGAATGGATGGGGACAGACGATACACTGAAGCTTTCTTT. The full variable domain, in which reference TRBV7-9 and TRBJ1-1 provide the parts outside the CDR3, is DTGVSQNPRHKITKRGQNVTFRCDPISEHNRLYWYRQTLGQGPEFLTYFQNEAQLEKSRLLSDRFSAERPKGSFSTLEIQRTEQGDSAMYLCASRMDGDRRYTEAFFGQGTRLTVV.

The chain is built from TRBV14 and TRBJ1-2; possible D gene TRBD1, 6 bases. V was trimmed by 2 bases and J by 2 bases, leaving 18 bases between them. The V gene's germline CDR1 is SGHDN and CDR2 FVKESK. This CDR3 is built from 17 residues. The CDR3 DNA sequence: TGTGCCAGCAGCCAACTTCCTACCCGCACAGGGAACTATGGCTACACCTTC. This sequence encodes CASSQLPTRTGNYGYTF.

This clone was seen once. This chain links TRBV5-1 with TRBJ1-6; 9 bases are a match to TRBD1. V gave up 1 base and J gave up 8 bases; unmatched junction bases: 10. This CDR3 contains 17 residues. Germline CDR1 SGHRS, CDR2 YFSETQ. The CDR3 region has the DNA TGCGCCAGCAGCTTGCAGGGACAGGGAAGCGACTATTCACCCCTCCACTTT. Protein product: CASSLQGQGSDYSPLHF.

The rearrangement uses TRBV11-2 and TRBJ1-2; 10 nucleotides line up with TRBD1. This CDR3 is 15 amino acids long. Germline assignment: CDR1 SGHAT and CDR2 FQNNGV. The trim removed 1 base at V and 8 bases at J, leaving 7 bases unmatched. CDR3 DNA sequence: TGTGCCAGCAGCTTAGGGCCCGGGACAGGGGTCGGCTACACCTTC. It encodes CASSLGPGTGVGYTF.

The chain carries TRBV5-1 and TRBJ1-3, with a possible D match to TRBD1 (6 bases). Trimming removed 4 bases at V and 0 bases at J, with 11 bases between. This CDR3 region has 15 residues. Germline V gene sequence: CDR1 SGHRS, CDR2 YFSETQ. The CDR3 here is CASSVDRSSGNTIYF. In DNA, the CDR3 is TGCGCCAGCAGCGTGGACAGAAGCTCTGGAAACACCATATATTTT.

This CDR3 reads CASSGPTDRLDHEQYF. DNA for the CDR3: TGCGCCAGCAGTGGCCCCACGGACAGGTTAGACCACGAGCAGTACTTC. This chain uses TRBV10-2 with TRBJ2-7; 7 positions match TRBD1. The CDR3 extends over 16 amino acids. V was pared by 4 bases and J by 5 bases, with 14 bases of the junction left unmatched. CDR1 WSHSY and CDR2 SAAADI come from the germline V gene.

The CDR3 loop is CASSLGPRLRTYNEQFF. The CDR3 DNA follows: TGTGCCAGCAGTTTAGGCCCCCGGCTCCGGACTTACAATGAGCAGTTCTTC. The chain uses TRBV28 and TRBJ2-1; weak D call: TRBD2 (5 bases). This CDR3 has 17 amino acids. The germline CDR1 and CDR2 sequences are MDHEN and SYDVKM. V lost 2 bases and J lost 4, with 18 bases in between. Complete variable domain (other parts from reference TRBV28 and TRBJ2-1): DVKVTQSSRYLVKRTGEKVFLECVQDMDHENMFWYRQDPGLGLRLIYFSYDVKMKEKGDIPEGYSVSREKKERFSLILESASTNQTSMYLCASSLGPRLRTYNEQFFGPGTRLTVL.

This clone has more than one count but fewer than ten. V and J are TRBV6-1 and TRBJ2-7, with 10 bases aligning to TRBD1. V shed 3 bases and J 3 bases; nucleotides not matched to a gene: 14. The germline CDR1 and CDR2 sequences are MNHNS and SASEGT. The CDR3 sequence is 18 residues long. The CDR3 spells CASSDLTGGTGAIYEQYF. CDR3 sequence (DNA): TGTGCCAGCAGTGATTTGACAGGCGGGACAGGGGCCATCTACGAGCAGTACTTC.

This chain joins TRBV19 and TRBJ2-7; 10 bases are a match to TRBD2. The CDR3 consists of 16 residues. Germline CDR1 is LNHDA and CDR2 is SQIVND (reference sequence). V lost 6 bases and J lost 2; bases outside the gene matches: 10. The CDR3 coding sequence is TGTGCCAGTAGCTCACGGGGCGGGACTAGCGCCTACGAGCAGTACTTC. It yields the protein CASSSRGGTSAYEQYF.

The chain links TRBV27 to TRBJ2-3; TRBD2 agrees at 12 bases. Germline CDR1 MNHEY, CDR2 SMNVEV (reference sequence). Trimming removed 7 bases from V and 9 bases from J; junction bases left unmatched: 11. The CDR3 runs to 15 residues. The CDR3 sequence is CASNLAGGQFTTQYF. In DNA form, the CDR3 reads TGTGCCAGCAACCTAGCGGGGGGGCAATTTACCACGCAGTATTTT.

The V gene is TRBV9, the J gene TRBJ1-2; no clear D gene. V was shortened by 3 bases and J by 1 base, with 10 bases between the two germline ends. Germline V gives CDR1 SGDLS, CDR2 YYNGEE. The CDR3 extends over 14 amino acids. Here the CDR3 reads CASSGTGVNYGYTF. The CDR3 region has the DNA TGTGCCAGCAGCGGGACTGGGGTTAACTATGGCTACACCTTC.